The 8 T cell receptor beta chains in this list originate from one sample, sequenced in a study of beta chain features in type 1 diabetes. Expressed TCRB transcripts were sequenced, since all the RNA that had been isolated was reverse transcribed. The table came from immunoSEQ multiplex PCR; TCRdb's copy has only in-frame clones and leaves some out. The data contain around 300,000 clones, about 7.8% of them singletons. The specimen was central memory CD4+ T cells from blood. The receptors come from a woman younger than 30 in good health.

The CDR3 nucleotides are TGTGCCAGCAGCTCCTCTAGCGGGGGGTACGACAATGAGCAGTTCTTC. This codes for CASSSSSGGYDNEQFF. This rearrangement joins TRBV7-2 to TRBJ2-1; 11 positions match TRBD2. V lost 4 bases, J lost 5 bases, and 7 bases stayed unmatched. This CDR3 region has 16 residues. Looked up from germline, CDR1 is SGHTA and CDR2 is FQGNSA.

This clone was counted many times. The CDR3 DNA is TGTGCCAGCAGCTTAGACTTTTTATCCGGGGAGCTGTTTTTT. Residues: CASSLDFLSGELFF. The chain couples TRBV7-2 to TRBJ2-2; D is ambiguous. V was trimmed by 1 base and J by 6 bases, leaving 9 bases between them. Germline CDR1 and CDR2: SGHTA and FQGNSA. The CDR3 runs 14 residues.

This clone was detected only a few times. The gene calls are TRBV18 and TRBJ2-1; 8 positions match TRBD1. The CDR3 contains 12 residues. Trimming removed 6 bases from V and 10 bases from J; junction bases left unmatched: 5. CDR1 is KGHSH and CDR2 is LQKENI in the germline V gene. The CDR3 region is CASSTGQGEQFF. CDR3 DNA sequence: TGTGCCAGCTCTACCGGACAGGGCGAGCAGTTCTTC. The variable domain in full, with the rest retrieved from reference TRBV18 and TRBJ2-1, is NAGVMQNPRHLVRRRGQEARLRCSPMKGHSHVYWYRQLPEEGLKFMVYLQKENIIDESGMPKERFSAEFPKEGPSILRIQQVVRGDSAAYFCASSTGQGEQFFGPGTRLTVL.

This clone was observed many times. The rearrangement links TRBV25-1 to TRBJ2-7, with a tentative D call TRBD1 (6 bases). From germline, CDR1 is MGHDK and CDR2 SYGVNS. This CDR3 has 16 amino acids. Trimming removed 5 bases at V and 4 bases at J, with 21 bases between. The CDR3 spells CASSPTQRDIRYEQYV. As DNA, the CDR3 is TGTGCCAGCAGTCCAACACAGAGGGACATTAGATACGAGCAGTACGTC.

The J gene is TRBJ2-3, the V gene TRBV29-1, with D unclear. Germline CDR1 SQVTM, CDR2 ANQGSEA. The CDR3 runs to 14 residues. V lost 7 bases, J lost 4 bases, and 18 bases lay in between. CDR3 DNA sequence: TGCAGCGCAAGTCCCTTCAAGACGGCAGATACGCAGTATTTT. Translated: CSASPFKTADTQYF.

The chain employs TRBV4-1 and TRBJ2-2, with 7 bases identical to TRBD1. Germline V gene sequence: CDR1 MGHRA, CDR2 YSYEKL. V trimming: 3 bases; J trimming: 7 bases; junction bases outside the gene matches: 8. CDR3 length: 15 amino acids. This CDR3 reads CASSHVNRGNGELFF. The DNA of the CDR3 is TGCGCCAGCAGCCACGTCAACAGGGGCAACGGGGAGCTGTTTTTT.

V and J are TRBV30 and TRBJ2-3; unclear D gene. CDR3 length equals 13 residues. CDR1 and CDR2 from the germline V gene are GTSNPN and SVGIG (reference sequence). V lost 4 bases to trimming and J lost 4 bases, with 12 bases between them. The CDR3 DNA sequence: TGTGCCTGGAACCCCCCGGGCGCAGATACGCAGTATTTT. This translates into CAWNPPGADTQYF.

The table lists this clone with many counts. V gene TRBV7-9 combines with J gene TRBJ2-3, with a tentative D call TRBD2 (6 bases). Germline values: CDR1 SEHNR, CDR2 FQNEAQ (reference sequence). The V end lost 5 bases, the J end lost 6 bases, and 12 bases lay between the germline ends. The CDR3 extends over 13 amino acids. CDR3 protein: CASSQRLADTQYF. CDR3 nucleotides: TGTGCCAGCAGCCAAAGGCTAGCGGATACGCAGTATTTT.